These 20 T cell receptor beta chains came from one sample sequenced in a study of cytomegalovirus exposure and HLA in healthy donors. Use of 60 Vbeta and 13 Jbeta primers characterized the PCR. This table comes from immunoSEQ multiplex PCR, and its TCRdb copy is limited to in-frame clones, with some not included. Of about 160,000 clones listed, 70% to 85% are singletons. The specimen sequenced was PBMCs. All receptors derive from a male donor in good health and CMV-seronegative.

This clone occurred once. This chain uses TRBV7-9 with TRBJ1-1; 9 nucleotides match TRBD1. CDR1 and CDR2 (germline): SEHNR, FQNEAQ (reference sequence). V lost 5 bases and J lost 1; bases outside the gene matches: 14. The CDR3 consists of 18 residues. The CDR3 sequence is CASSPQGGTGGRNTEAFF. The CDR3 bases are TGTGCCAGCAGCCCCCAGGGCGGAACAGGGGGCCGGAACACTGAAGCTTTCTTT.

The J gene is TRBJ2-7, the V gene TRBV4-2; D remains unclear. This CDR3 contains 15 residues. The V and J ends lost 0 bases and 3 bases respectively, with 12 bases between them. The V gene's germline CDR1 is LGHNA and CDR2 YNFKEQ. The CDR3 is CASSQDSNKNYEQYF. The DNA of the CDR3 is TGTGCCAGCAGCCAAGATAGTAATAAAAACTACGAGCAGTACTTC.

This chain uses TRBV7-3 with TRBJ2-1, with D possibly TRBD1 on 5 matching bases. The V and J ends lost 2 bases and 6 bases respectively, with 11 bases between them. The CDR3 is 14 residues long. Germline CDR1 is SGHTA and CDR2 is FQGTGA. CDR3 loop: CASSLLDTFNEQFF. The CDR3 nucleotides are TGTGCCAGCAGCTTACTGGACACCTTCAATGAGCAGTTCTTC.

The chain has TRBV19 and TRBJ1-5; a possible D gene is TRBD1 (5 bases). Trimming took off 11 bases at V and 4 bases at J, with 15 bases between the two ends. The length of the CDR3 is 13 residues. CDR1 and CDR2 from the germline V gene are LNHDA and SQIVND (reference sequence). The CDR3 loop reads CAGGWGGNQPQHF. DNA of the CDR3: TGTGCCGGAGGGTGGGGGGGAAATCAGCCCCAGCATTTT.

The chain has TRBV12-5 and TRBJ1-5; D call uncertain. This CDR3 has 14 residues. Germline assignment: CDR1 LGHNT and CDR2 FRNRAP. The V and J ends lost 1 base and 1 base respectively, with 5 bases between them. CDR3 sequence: CASGLGQSNQPQHF. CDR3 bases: TGTGCTAGTGGTTTGGGACAAAGCAATCAGCCCCAGCATTTT.

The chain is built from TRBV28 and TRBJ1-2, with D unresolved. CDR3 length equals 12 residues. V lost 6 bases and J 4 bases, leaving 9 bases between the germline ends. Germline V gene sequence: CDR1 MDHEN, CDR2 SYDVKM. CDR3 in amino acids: CASRKGSYGYTF. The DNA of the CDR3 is TGTGCCAGCAGGAAAGGGAGCTATGGCTACACCTTC.

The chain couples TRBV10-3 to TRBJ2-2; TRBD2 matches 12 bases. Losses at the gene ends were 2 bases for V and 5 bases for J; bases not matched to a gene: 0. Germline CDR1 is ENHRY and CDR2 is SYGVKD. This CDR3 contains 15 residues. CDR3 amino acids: CAISETSGGTGELFF. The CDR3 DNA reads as TGTGCCATCAGTGAGACTAGCGGGGGGACCGGGGAGCTGTTTTTT.

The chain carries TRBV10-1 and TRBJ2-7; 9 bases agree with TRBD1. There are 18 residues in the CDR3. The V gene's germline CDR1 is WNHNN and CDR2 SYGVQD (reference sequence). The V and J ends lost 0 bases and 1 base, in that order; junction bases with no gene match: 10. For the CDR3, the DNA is TGCGCCAGCAGTGAGTCAGGGGGACAGGGTCGAAGATCCTACGAGCAGTACTTC. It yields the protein CASSESGGQGRRSYEQYF.

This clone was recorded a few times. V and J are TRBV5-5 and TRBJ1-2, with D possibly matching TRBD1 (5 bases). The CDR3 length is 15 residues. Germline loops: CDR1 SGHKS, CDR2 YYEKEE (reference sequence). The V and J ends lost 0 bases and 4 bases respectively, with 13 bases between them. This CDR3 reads CASSLDSGSGYGYTF. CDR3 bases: TGTGCCAGCAGCTTGGATTCAGGGTCGGGCTATGGCTACACCTTC.

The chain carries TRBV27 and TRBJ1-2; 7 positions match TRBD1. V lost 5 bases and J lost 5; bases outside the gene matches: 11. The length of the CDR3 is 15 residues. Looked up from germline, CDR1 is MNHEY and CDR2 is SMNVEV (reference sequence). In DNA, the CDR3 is TGTGCCAGCAGTCCAGTGTCGGGACAGCCTTATGGCTACACCTTC. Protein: CASSPVSGQPYGYTF.

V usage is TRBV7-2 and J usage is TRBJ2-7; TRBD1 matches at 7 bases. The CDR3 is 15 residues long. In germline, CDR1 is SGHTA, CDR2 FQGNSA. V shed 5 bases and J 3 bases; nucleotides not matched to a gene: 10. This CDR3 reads CASSPAGTANYEQYF. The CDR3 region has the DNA TGTGCCAGCAGCCCTGCCGGGACAGCTAACTACGAGCAGTACTTC.

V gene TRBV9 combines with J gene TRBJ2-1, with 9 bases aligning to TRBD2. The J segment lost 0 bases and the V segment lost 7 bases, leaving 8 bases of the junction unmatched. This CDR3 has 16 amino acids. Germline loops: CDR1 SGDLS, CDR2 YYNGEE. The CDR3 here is CASGARSGSSYNEQFF. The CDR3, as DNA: TGTGCCAGCGGCGCCCGTAGCGGGAGCTCCTACAATGAGCAGTTCTTC.

CDR3 amino acids: CASSPTSGGPGLEQFF. CDR3 nucleotide sequence: TGTGCCAGCTCACCTACTAGCGGGGGGCCTGGTTTGGAGCAGTTCTTC. The chain has TRBV18 and TRBJ2-1, with 12 nucleotides matching TRBD2. Unmatched junction bases numbered 10, after V lost 3 bases and J lost 10 bases. The CDR3 runs 16 residues. Germline CDR1 KGHSH, CDR2 LQKENI.

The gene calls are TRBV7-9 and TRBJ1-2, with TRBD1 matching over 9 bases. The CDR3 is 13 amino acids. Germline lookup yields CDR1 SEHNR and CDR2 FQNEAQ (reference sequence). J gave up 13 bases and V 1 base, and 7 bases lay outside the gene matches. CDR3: CASSLDPGTGPTF. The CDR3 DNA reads TGTGCCAGCAGCTTAGACCCCGGGACAGGGCCCACCTTC.

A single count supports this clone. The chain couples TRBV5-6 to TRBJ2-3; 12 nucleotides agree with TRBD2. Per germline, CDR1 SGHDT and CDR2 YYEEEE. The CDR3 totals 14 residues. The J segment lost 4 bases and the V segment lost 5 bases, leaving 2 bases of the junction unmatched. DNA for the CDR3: TGTGCCAGCAGGCTAGCGGGAGGGTCAGATACGCAGTATTTT. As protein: CASRLAGGSDTQYF.

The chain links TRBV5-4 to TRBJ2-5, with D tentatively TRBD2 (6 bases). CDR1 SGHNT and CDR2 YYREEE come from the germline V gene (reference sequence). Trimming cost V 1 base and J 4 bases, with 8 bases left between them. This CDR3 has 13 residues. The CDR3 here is CASSLYGGETQYF. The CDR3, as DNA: TGTGCCAGCAGCTTGTACGGGGGAGAGACCCAGTACTTC.

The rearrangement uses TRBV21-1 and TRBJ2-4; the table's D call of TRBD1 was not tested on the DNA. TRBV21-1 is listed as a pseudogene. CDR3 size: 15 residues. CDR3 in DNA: TGTGCCAGCAGCTCGACAGGAATAGCCAAAAACATTCAGTACTTC. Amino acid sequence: CASSSTGIAKNIQYF.

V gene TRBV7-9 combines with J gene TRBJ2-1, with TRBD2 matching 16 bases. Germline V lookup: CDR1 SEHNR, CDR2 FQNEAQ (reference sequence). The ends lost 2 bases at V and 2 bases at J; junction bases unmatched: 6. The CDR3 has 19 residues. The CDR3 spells CASSLPGLAGGDPYNEQFF. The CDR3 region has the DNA TGTGCCAGCAGCTTACCGGGACTAGCGGGAGGGGATCCCTACAATGAGCAGTTCTTC.

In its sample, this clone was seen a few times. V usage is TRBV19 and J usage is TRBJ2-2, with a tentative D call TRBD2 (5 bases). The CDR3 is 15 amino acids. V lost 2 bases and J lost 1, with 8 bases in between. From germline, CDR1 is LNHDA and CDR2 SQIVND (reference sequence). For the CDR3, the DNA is TGTGCCAGTAGTATATCCGGGGAGAACACCGGGGAGCTGTTTTTT. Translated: CASSISGENTGELFF.

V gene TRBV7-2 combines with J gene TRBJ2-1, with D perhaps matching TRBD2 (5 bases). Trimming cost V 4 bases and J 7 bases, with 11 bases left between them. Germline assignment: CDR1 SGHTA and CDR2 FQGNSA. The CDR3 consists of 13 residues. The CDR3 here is CASSSHPGNEQFF. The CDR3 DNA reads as TGTGCCAGCAGCTCCCATCCGGGGAATGAGCAGTTCTTC.